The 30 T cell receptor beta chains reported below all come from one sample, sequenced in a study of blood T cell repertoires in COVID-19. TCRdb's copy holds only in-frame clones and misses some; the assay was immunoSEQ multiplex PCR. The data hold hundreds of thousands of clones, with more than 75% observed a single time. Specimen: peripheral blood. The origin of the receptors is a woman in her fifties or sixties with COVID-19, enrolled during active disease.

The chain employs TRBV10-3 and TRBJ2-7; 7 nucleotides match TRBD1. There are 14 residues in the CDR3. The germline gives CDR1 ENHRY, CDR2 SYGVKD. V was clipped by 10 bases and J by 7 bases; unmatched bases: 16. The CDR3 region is CATEEQGIGPEQYF. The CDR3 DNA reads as TGTGCCACAGAGGAACAGGGGATTGGGCCTGAGCAGTACTTC.

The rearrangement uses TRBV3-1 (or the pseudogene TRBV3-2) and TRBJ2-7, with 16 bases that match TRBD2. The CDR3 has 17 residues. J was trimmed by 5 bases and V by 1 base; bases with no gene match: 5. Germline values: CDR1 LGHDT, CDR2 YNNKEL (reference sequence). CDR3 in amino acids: CASSQVGTSGRADEQYF. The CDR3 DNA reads TGTGCCAGCAGCCAAGTCGGGACTAGCGGGAGGGCCGACGAGCAGTACTTC.

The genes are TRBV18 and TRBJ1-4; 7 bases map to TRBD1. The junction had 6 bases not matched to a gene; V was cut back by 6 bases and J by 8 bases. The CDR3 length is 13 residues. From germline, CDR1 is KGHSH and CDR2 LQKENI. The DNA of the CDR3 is TGTGCCAGCTCTCGAGGACAGGACGAAAAACTGTTTTTT. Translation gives CASSRGQDEKLFF.

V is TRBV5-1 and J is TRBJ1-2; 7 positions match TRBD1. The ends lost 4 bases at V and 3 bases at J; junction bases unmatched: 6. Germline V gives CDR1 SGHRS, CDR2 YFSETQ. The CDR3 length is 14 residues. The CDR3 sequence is CASSHPGTDYGYTF. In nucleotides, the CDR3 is TGCGCCAGCAGCCACCCCGGGACAGACTATGGCTACACCTTC.

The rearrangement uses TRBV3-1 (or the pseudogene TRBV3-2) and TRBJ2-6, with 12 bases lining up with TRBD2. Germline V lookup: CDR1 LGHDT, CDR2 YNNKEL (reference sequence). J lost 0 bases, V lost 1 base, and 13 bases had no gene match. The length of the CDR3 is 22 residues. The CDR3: CASSQAKPRPGLAGSGANVLTF. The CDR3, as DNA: TGTGCCAGCAGCCAAGCGAAGCCAAGACCGGGACTAGCGGGCTCTGGGGCCAACGTCCTGACTTTC.

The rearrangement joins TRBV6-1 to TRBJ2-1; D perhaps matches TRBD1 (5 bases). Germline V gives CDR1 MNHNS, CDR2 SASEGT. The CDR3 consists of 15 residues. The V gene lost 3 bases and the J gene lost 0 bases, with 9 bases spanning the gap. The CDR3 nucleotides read TGTGCCAGCAGTGAGTCGACAGCCTCCTACAATGAGCAGTTCTTC. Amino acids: CASSESTASYNEQFF.

CDR3 sequence reads: CASSPSARGVVTEAFF. DNA for the CDR3: TGTGCCAGCAGCCCAAGCGCCCGGGGAGTAGTCACTGAAGCTTTCTTT. The chain combines TRBV5-6 with TRBJ1-1, with D hard to call. Trimming took 4 bases from V and 4 from J, leaving 20 bases between them. CDR3 length equals 16 residues. The germline V gene encodes CDR1 SGHDT and CDR2 YYEEEE.

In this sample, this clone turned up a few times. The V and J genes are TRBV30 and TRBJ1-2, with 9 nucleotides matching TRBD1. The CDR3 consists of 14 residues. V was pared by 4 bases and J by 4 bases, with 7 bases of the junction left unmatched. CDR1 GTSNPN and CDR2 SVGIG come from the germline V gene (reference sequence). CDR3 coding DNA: TGTGCCTGGAAGAAACCGGGACAGGGCTATGGCTACACCTTC. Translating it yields CAWKKPGQGYGYTF.

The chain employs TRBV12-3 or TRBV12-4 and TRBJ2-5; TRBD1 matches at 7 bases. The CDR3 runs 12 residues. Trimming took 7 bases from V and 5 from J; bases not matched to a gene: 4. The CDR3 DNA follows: TGTGCCAGCAACAGGGGCGGGGAGACCCAGTACTTC. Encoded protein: CASNRGGETQYF.

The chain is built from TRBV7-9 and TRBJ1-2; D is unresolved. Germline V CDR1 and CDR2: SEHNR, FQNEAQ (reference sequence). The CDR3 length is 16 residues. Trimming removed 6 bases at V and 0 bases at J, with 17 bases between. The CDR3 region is CASSGVTAAPNYGYTF. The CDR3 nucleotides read TGTGCCAGCAGTGGTGTCACCGCGGCCCCTAACTATGGCTACACCTTC.

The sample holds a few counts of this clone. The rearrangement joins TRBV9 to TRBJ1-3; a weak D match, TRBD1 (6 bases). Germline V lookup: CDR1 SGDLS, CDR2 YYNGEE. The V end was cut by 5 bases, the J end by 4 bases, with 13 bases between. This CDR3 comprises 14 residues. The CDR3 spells CASSTTGIGNTIYF. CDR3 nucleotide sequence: TGTGCCAGCAGTACCACAGGGATCGGAAACACCATATATTTT.

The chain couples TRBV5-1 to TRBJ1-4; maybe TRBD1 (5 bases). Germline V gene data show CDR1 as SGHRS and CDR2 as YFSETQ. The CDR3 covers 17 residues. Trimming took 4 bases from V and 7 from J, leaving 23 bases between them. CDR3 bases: TGCGCCAGCAGCGTGGGGGAGGCGGGGCCGAATTCTGAAAAACTGTTTTTT. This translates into CASSVGEAGPNSEKLFF. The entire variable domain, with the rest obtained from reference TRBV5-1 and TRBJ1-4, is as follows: KAGVTQTPRYLIKTRGQQVTLSCSPISGHRSVSWYQQTPGQGLQFLFEYFSETQRNKGNFPGRFSGRQFSNSRSEMNVSTLELGDSALYLCASSVGEAGPNSEKLFFGSGTQLSVL.

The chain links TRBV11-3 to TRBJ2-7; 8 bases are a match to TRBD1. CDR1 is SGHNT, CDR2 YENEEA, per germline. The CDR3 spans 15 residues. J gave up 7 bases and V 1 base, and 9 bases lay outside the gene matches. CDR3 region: CASSLVGQGAVEQYF. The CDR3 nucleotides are TGTGCCAGCAGCTTAGTCGGTCAGGGGGCGGTTGAGCAGTACTTC.

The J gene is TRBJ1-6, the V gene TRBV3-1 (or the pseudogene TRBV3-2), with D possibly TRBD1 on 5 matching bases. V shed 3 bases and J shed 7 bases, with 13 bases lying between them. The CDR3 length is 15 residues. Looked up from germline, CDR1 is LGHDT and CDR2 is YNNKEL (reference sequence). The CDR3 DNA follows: TGTGCCAGCAGCCACCGACGGGGGAGCAATTCACCCCTCCACTTT. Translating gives CASSHRRGSNSPLHF.

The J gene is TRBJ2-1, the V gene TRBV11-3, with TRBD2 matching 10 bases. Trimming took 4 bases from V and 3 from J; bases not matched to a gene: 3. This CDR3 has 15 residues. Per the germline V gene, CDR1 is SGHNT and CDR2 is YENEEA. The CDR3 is CASSSPSGGYNEQFF. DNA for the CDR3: TGTGCCAGCAGCTCTCCTAGCGGGGGCTACAATGAGCAGTTCTTC.

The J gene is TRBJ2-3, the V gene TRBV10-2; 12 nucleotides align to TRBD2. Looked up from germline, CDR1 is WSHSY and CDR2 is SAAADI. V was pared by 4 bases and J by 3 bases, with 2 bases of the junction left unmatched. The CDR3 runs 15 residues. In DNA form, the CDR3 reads TGCGCCAGCAGTGGACTAGCGGGAGCTACAGATACGCAGTATTTT. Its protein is CASSGLAGATDTQYF.

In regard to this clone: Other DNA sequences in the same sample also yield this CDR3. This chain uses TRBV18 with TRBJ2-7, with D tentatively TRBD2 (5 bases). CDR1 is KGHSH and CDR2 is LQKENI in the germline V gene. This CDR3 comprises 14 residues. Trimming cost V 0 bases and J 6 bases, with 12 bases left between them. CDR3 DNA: TGTGCCAGCTCACCACCGGGTCTAGCTGGCGAGCAGTACTTC. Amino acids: CASSPPGLAGEQYF.

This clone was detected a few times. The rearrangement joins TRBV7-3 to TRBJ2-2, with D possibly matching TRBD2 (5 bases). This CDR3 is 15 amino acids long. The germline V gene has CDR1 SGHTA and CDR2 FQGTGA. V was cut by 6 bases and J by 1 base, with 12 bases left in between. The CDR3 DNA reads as TGTGCCAGCAGACAAAACGGAGGGAACACCGGGGAGCTGTTTTTT. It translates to CASRQNGGNTGELFF.

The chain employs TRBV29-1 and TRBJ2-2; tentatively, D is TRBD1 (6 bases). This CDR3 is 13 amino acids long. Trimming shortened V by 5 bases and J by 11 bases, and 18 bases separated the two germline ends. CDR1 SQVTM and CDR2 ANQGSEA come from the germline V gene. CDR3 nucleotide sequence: TGCAGCGTTAGCGGCCCTGGGGGCTCAGAGCTGTTTTTT. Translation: CSVSGPGGSELFF.

CDR3 nucleotides: TGCGCCAGCAGCCAAGATTTCACAGGGTCTGAAGCTTTCTTT. Protein sequence: CASSQDFTGSEAFF. This rearrangement joins TRBV4-3 to TRBJ1-1; D is perhaps TRBD1 (6 bases). Trimming took 0 bases from V and 6 from J, leaving 11 bases between them. Germline V lookup: CDR1 LGHNA, CDR2 YSLEER. This CDR3 is 14 amino acids long.

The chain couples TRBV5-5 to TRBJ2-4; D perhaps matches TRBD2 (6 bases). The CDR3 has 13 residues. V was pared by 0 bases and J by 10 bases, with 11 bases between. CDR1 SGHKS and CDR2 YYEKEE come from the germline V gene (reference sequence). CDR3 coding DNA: TGTGCCAGCAGCTTGGGGACTGGGGGGATTCAGTACTTC. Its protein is CASSLGTGGIQYF.

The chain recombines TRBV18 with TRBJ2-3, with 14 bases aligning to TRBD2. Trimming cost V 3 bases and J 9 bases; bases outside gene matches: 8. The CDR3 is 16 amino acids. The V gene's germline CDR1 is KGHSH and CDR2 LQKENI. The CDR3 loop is CASSPQGLAGVGTQYF. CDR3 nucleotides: TGTGCCAGCTCACCCCAGGGACTAGCGGGAGTGGGGACGCAGTATTTT.

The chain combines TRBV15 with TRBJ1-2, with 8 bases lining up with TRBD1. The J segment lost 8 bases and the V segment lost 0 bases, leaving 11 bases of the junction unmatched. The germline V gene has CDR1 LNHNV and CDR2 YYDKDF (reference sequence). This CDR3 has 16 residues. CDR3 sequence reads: CATSREKDSGGRGYTF. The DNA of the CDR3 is TGTGCCACCAGCAGAGAAAAGGATTCAGGGGGCCGGGGCTACACCTTC. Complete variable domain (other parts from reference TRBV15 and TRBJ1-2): DAMVIQNPRYQVTQFGKPVTLSCSQTLNHNVMYWYQQKSSQAPKLLFHYYDKDFNNEADTPDNFQSRRPNTSFCFLDIRSPGLGDTAMYLCATSREKDSGGRGYTFGSGTRLTVV.

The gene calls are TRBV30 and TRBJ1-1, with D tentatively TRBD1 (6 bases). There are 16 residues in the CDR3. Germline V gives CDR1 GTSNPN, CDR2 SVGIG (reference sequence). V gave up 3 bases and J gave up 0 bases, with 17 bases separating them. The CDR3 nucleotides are TGTGCCTGGAGGTTCCGGGCAGGGGCTATGAACACTGAAGCTTTCTTT. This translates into CAWRFRAGAMNTEAFF. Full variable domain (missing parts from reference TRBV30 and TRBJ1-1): SQTIHQWPATLVQPVGSPLSLECTVEGTSNPNLYWYRQAAGRGLQLLFYSVGIGQISSEVPQNLSASRPQDRQFILSSKKLLLSDSGFYLCAWRFRAGAMNTEAFFGQGTRLTVV.

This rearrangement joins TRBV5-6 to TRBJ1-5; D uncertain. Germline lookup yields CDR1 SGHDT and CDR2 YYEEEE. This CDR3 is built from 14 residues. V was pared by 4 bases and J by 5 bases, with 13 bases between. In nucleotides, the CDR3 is TGTGCCAGCAGCAGCCCTGGTCTCGATCAGCCCCAGCATTTT. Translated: CASSSPGLDQPQHF.

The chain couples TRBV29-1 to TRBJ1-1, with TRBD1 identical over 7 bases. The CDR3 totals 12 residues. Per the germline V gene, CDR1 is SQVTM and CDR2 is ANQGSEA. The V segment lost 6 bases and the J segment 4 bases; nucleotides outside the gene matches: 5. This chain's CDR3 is CSVDRVGTEAFF. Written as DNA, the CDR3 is TGCAGCGTCGACAGGGTAGGCACTGAAGCTTTCTTT.

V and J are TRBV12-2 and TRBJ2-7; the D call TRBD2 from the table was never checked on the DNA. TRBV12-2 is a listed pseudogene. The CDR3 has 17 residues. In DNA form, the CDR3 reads TGTGCAAGTCGCTTAGTCCTAGCGGGAAGGTTTTCCTACGAGCAGTACTTC. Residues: CASRLVLAGRFSYEQYF.

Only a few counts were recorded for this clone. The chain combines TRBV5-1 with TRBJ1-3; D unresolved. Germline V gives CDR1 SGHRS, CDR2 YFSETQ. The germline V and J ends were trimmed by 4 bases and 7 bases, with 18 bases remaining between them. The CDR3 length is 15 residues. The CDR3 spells CASSLEGTSGNTIYF. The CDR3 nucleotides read TGCGCCAGCAGCCTCGAAGGAACTTCGGGGAACACCATATATTTT.

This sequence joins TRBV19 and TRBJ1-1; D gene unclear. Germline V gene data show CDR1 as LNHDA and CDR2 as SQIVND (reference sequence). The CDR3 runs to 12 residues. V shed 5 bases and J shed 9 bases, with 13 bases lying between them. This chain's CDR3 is CASSVRHSKAFF. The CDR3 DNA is TGTGCCAGTAGTGTAAGACACTCTAAAGCTTTCTTT.

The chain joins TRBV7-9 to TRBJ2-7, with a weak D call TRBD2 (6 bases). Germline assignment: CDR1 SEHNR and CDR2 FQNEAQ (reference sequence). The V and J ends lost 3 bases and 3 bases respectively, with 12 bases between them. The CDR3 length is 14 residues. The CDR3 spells CASSLGEVVYEQYF. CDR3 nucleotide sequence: TGTGCCAGCAGCTTGGGGGAGGTGGTCTACGAGCAGTACTTC.